This T cell receptor beta chain is drawn from a study of spatial heterogeneity in lung cancer. Remarks on this clonotype: A much larger clone sits a single nucleotide away, making a read error possible.

TCRdb re-analysed the 5' RACE reads in MiXCR, keeping a single row per CDR3 protein. The sample lists tens of thousands of distinct CDR3 sequences, 4.5% to 7% occurring once. The germline gives CDR1 KGHSH, CDR2 LQKENI. This CDR3 spans 13 amino acids. The time point here: sample taken at primary tumor resection. The chain recombines TRBV18 with TRBJ2-7; no reliable D call. The clonotype comes from a male donor with early-stage non-small cell lung cancer. Here the sequenced sample was PBMCs, taken at surgery. The CDR3 DNA follows: TGTGACAGCTCACCAAACCCAAAAGACGAGCAGTACTTC. This codes for CDSSPNPKDEQYF.